This entry lists 5 T cell receptor beta chains sequenced from one sample in a study of cytomegalovirus exposure and HLA in healthy donors. The PCR employed 60 Vbeta primers together with 13 Jbeta primers. Here immunoSEQ multiplex PCR was the method, and the copy in TCRdb shows in-frame clones only, minus some. The sample lists 200,000 to 250,000 clones, roughly 91% occurring once. Sequenced sample: PBMCs. The origin of the receptors is a woman aged 18-35 years in good health and CMV-seronegative.

The V call is TRBV25-1, the J call TRBJ1-5; D remains unclear. The V end was cut by 2 bases, the J end by 1 base, with 6 bases between. Germline lookup yields CDR1 MGHDK and CDR2 SYGVNS. This CDR3 has 14 residues. The CDR3 spells CASSERGSNQPQHF. DNA for the CDR3: TGTGCCAGCAGTGAACGGGGAAGCAATCAGCCCCAGCATTTT. Supplemented by reference TRBV25-1 and TRBJ1-5, the full variable domain reads EADIYQTPRYLVIGTGKKITLECSQTMGHDKMYWYQQDPGMELHLIHYSYGVNSTEKGDLSSESTVSRIRTEHFPLTLESARPSHTSQYLCASSERGSNQPQHFGDGTRLSIL.

This chain joins TRBV2 and TRBJ1-2, with a tentative D call TRBD1 (6 bases). CDR1 SNHLY and CDR2 FYNNEI come from the germline V gene. V was shortened by 6 bases and J by 5 bases, with 10 bases between the two germline ends. The CDR3 sequence is 12 residues long. CDR3 amino acids: CASRQGPYGYTF. CDR3 coding DNA: TGTGCCAGCAGACAGGGACCGTATGGCTACACCTTC.

V gene TRBV7-3 combines with J gene TRBJ2-1; TRBD2 might be the D (6 bases). In germline, CDR1 is SGHTA, CDR2 FQGTGA. The CDR3 is made up of 12 amino acids. V gave up 5 bases and J gave up 10 bases, with 12 bases separating them. Written as DNA, the CDR3 is TGTGCCAGCAGCCAGGAGGGGCGGGAGCAGTTCTTC. Translation: CASSQEGREQFF.

The V and J genes are TRBV2 and TRBJ1-4; TRBD1 is a possible D gene (5 bases). The V end lost 5 bases, the J end lost 5 bases, and 9 bases lay between the germline ends. The germline V gene encodes CDR1 SNHLY and CDR2 FYNNEI. This CDR3 has 13 amino acids. The CDR3, as DNA: TGTGCCAGCAGTCGGGAGGGGAATGAAAAACTGTTTTTT. Encoded protein: CASSREGNEKLFF.

J is TRBJ2-3 and V is TRBV7-3; D is unresolved. The CDR3 consists of 14 residues. CDR1 is SGHTA, CDR2 FQGTGA, per germline. Trimming cost V 0 bases and J 4 bases, with 8 bases left between them. The CDR3 reads CASSLTPLSDTQYF. CDR3 bases: TGTGCCAGCAGCTTAACTCCCTTATCAGATACGCAGTATTTT.